This T cell receptor beta chain was profiled in a study of blood T cells in healthy people across ages. Study as a whole: About one barcoded beta molecule per two T cells came from capture by template switching. General study results and limits: Compared with aged donors, long-lived donors showed fewer expanded clones, suggesting selection.

Samples had at least 6.5 million PBMCs isolated from them. This clonotype appeared a few times. Its target is unknown. With a J-beta primer mix and a sample-barcoded 5' primer, a second PCR ran about 7 to 11 cycles. A tag from a template-switch adaptor with 12 random nucleotides marked each cDNA molecule. TCRdb passed the 5' RACE reads through MiXCR, listing each CDR3 protein once. The sample contains 650,000 to 1,000,000 distinct CDR3 sequences, 35% to 60% of which appear only once. The sequencing input was blood. The clonotype originates from a man older than 75 in good health.

The CDR3 nucleotides are TGTGCCAGCAGCGGAAGGACAGGACACCAAGAGACCCAGTACTTC. This gives the protein CASSGRTGHQETQYF. The chain has TRBV7-2 and TRBJ2-5, with 7 bases that match TRBD1. V lost 5 bases and J lost 0; bases outside the gene matches: 6. CDR3 length: 15 amino acids. Germline V gene data show CDR1 as SGHTA and CDR2 as FQGNSA.